The 31 T cell receptor beta chains reported below all come from one sample, sequenced in a study of human T cells and chemical hapten exposure. Time point: pre-sensitization, week 0. Stated treatment: therapeutic diphenylcyclopropenone sensitization with weekly scalp DPC. TCRdb itself ran the RACE reads through MiXCR, one entry per CDR3 protein. The table records tens of thousands of distinct CDR3 sequences, roughly an eighth of them present only once. This specimen consisted of whole blood, obtained in connection with sensitization to the hapten diphenylcyclopropenone (DPC). The receptors were sampled from a woman aged 25 to 39 with alopecia areata. Some clones in this sample may be carry-over from other donors' samples.

This chain links TRBV20-1 with TRBJ2-1, with 8 bases identical to TRBD2. Germline assignment: CDR1 DFQATT and CDR2 SNEGSKA (reference sequence). J gave up 5 bases and V 3 bases, and 12 bases lay outside the gene matches. The CDR3 has 16 amino acids. The CDR3 sequence: CSASGIAGTPHNEQFF. The DNA of the CDR3 is TGCAGTGCTAGTGGAATAGCGGGAACCCCCCACAATGAGCAGTTCTTC.

This clonotype was counted between two and nine times. The V and J genes are TRBV5-4 and TRBJ2-7; 10 bases match TRBD2. Germline CDR1 is SGHNT and CDR2 is YYREEE (reference sequence). Germline trimming cut 5 bases from V and 3 bases from J; bases unmatched to any gene: 5. This CDR3 has 14 residues. In DNA form, the CDR3 reads TGTGCCAGCAGTAAAGCGGGAGGGTTCTACGAGCAGTACTTC. It yields the protein CASSKAGGFYEQYF.

The CDR3 here is CASSPTLDPDEAFF. The CDR3, as DNA: TGTGCCAGCTCACCTACCCTGGACCCAGATGAAGCTTTCTTT. The chain joins TRBV18 to TRBJ1-1; the D is unclear. The germline V gene encodes CDR1 KGHSH and CDR2 LQKENI. Trimming took 3 bases from V and 7 from J, leaving 15 bases between them. The CDR3 is 14 amino acids.

This clonotype was counted ten times or more. The rearrangement links TRBV7-9 to TRBJ1-2; the match to TRBD1 covers 8 bases. Germline CDR1 SEHNR, CDR2 FQNEAQ (reference sequence). This CDR3 has 14 residues. V shed 7 bases and J 1 base; nucleotides not matched to a gene: 5. CDR3 nucleotides: TGTGCCAGCATCAGACAGGGGAGTAACTATGGCTACACCTTC. Its translation is CASIRQGSNYGYTF.

This clonotype was seen at least ten times. The CDR3 bases are TGTGCCAGCAGGGCCTCTTCCCGGTACGAGCAGTACTTC. This translates into CASRASSRYEQYF. The gene calls are TRBV7-2 and TRBJ2-7; D gene uncertain. Germline CDR1 is SGHTA and CDR2 is FQGNSA. Trimming shortened V by 6 bases and J by 4 bases, and 13 bases separated the two germline ends. This CDR3 is built from 13 residues.

This clonotype occurred a few times. This chain joins TRBV7-2 and TRBJ2-7, with 7 bases identical to TRBD2. The CDR3 is 16 amino acids. CDR1 and CDR2 from the germline V gene are SGHTA and FQGNSA. Trimming took 5 bases from V and 2 from J; bases not matched to a gene: 12. The CDR3 region is CASSIKRASGTYEQYF. The CDR3 DNA reads TGTGCCAGCAGCATAAAAAGGGCTAGCGGAACCTACGAGCAGTACTTC.

In its sample, this clonotype was seen many times. J is TRBJ2-1 and V is TRBV18; possibly TRBD1 for D (6 bases). CDR1 is KGHSH and CDR2 is LQKENI in the germline V gene. Trimming removed 5 bases at V and 6 bases at J, with 11 bases between. CDR3 length equals 13 residues. The CDR3 bases are TGTGCCAGCTCAGAAGAACAGGGCAATGAGCAGTTCTTC. It codes for CASSEEQGNEQFF.

The V and J genes are TRBV5-1 and TRBJ2-4; maybe TRBD2 (6 bases). Germline V gene lookup returns CDR1 SGHRS and CDR2 YFSETQ. The V and J ends lost 2 bases and 8 bases respectively, with 14 bases between them. CDR3 length equals 14 residues. The CDR3 sequence is CASSLSGTGDIQYF. The CDR3 DNA reads as TGCGCCAGCAGCTTATCCGGGACTGGGGACATTCAGTACTTC.

The chain uses TRBV20-1 and TRBJ2-5; TRBD2 matches at 11 bases. The CDR3 sequence is 16 residues long. J lost 5 bases, V lost 0 bases, and 8 bases had no gene match. Germline loops: CDR1 DFQATT, CDR2 SNEGSKA (reference sequence). The CDR3 DNA reads TGCAGTGCTAGAGATTACACTAGCGGGAGTTCGGAGACCCAGTACTTC. It specifies CSARDYTSGSSETQYF.

In its sample, this clonotype ranks as medium-sized. J is TRBJ1-1 and V is TRBV2; D is undetermined. Trimming removed 6 bases at V and 4 bases at J, with 12 bases between. CDR1 SNHLY and CDR2 FYNNEI come from the germline V gene. CDR3 size: 13 residues. CDR3 in DNA: TGTGCCAGCAGACCGACTGCGGGCACTGAAGCTTTCTTT. It yields the protein CASRPTAGTEAFF.

This clonotype was seen a few times. V gene TRBV30 combines with J gene TRBJ2-7, with a tentative D call TRBD2 (5 bases). Germline-derived CDR1 and CDR2 are GTSNPN and SVGIG (reference sequence). This CDR3 is built from 14 residues. The germline V and J ends were trimmed by 5 bases and 6 bases, with 20 bases remaining between them. The DNA for the CDR3 is TGTGCCTGGGGGTACGAGGATGGGAGAGGCGAGCAGTACTTC. Translated: CAWGYEDGRGEQYF.

This clonotype was counted at least ten times. V is TRBV21-1 and J is TRBJ2-7; TRBD1 is the table's D call and was not checked against the DNA. TRBV21-1 is a pseudogene segment. The CDR3 extends over 15 amino acids. This chain's CDR3 is CASSVLWRPMDEQYF. The DNA for the CDR3 is TGTGCCAGCAGCGTCCTATGGCGTCCCATGGACGAGCAGTACTTC.

The table lists this clonotype with a few counts. The V call is TRBV20-1, the J call TRBJ1-6; D is uncertain. V gave up 2 bases and J gave up 8 bases, with 16 bases separating them. The CDR3 is made up of 15 amino acids. The V gene's germline CDR1 is DFQATT and CDR2 SNEGSKA (reference sequence). CDR3 nucleotides: TGCAGTGCTAGATTAAGGGCCTTTACATATTCACCCCTCCACTTT. It codes for CSARLRAFTYSPLHF.

This clonotype was observed at least ten times. This chain connects TRBV28 to TRBJ2-1; the D gene is possibly TRBD2 (6 bases). CDR1 is MDHEN, CDR2 SYDVKM, per germline. This CDR3 is 16 amino acids long. Deletions cut 5 bases from V and 2 bases from J, with 16 bases between. This chain's CDR3 is CASSPRGERAYNEQFF. In DNA, the CDR3 is TGTGCCAGCAGTCCCCGGGGCGAGCGGGCCTACAATGAGCAGTTCTTC. Drawing the rest from reference TRBV28 and TRBJ2-1, the complete variable domain is DVKVTQSSRYLVKRTGEKVFLECVQDMDHENMFWYRQDPGLGLRLIYFSYDVKMKEKGDIPEGYSVSREKKERFSLILESASTNQTSMYLCASSPRGERAYNEQFFGPGTRLTVL.

The V call is TRBV28, the J call TRBJ2-7, with 7 bases that match TRBD2. This CDR3 region has 14 residues. The germline V gene encodes CDR1 MDHEN and CDR2 SYDVKM. Losses at the gene ends were 2 bases for V and 2 bases for J; bases not matched to a gene: 3. The CDR3 spells CASSLSGNPYEQYF. CDR3 in DNA: TGTGCCAGCAGTTTAAGCGGGAACCCCTACGAGCAGTACTTC.

This clonotype was recorded many times. The chain joins TRBV28 to TRBJ1-1; D gene unclear. CDR1 is MDHEN, CDR2 SYDVKM, per germline. The V gene lost 5 bases and the J gene lost 5 bases, with 15 bases spanning the gap. The CDR3 runs 14 residues. In DNA form, the CDR3 reads TGTGCCAGCAGTAGAGCGTCCCGGATGACTGAAGCTTTCTTT. Residues: CASSRASRMTEAFF.

This clonotype was recorded at least ten times. The genes are TRBV30 and TRBJ2-1; D is ambiguous. Germline assignment: CDR1 GTSNPN and CDR2 SVGIG (reference sequence). V gave up 2 bases and J gave up 9 bases, with 11 bases separating them. This CDR3 has 12 amino acids. The CDR3 is CAWSPLGIEQFF. The CDR3 nucleotides are TGTGCCTGGAGTCCTCTGGGGATTGAGCAGTTCTTC. The whole variable domain, remainder taken from reference TRBV30 and TRBJ2-1, is SQTIHQWPATLVQPVGSPLSLECTVEGTSNPNLYWYRQAAGRGLQLLFYSVGIGQISSEVPQNLSASRPQDRQFILSSKKLLLSDSGFYLCAWSPLGIEQFFGPGTRLTVL.

This clonotype was counted between two and nine times. This chain links TRBV13 with TRBJ2-1; maybe TRBD1 (5 bases). The V gene lost 9 bases and the J gene lost 2 bases, with 14 bases spanning the gap. Per the germline V gene, CDR1 is PRHDT and CDR2 is FYEKMQ (reference sequence). The CDR3 loop spans 14 amino acids. This CDR3 reads CASQRPDTYNEQFF. For the CDR3, the DNA is TGTGCCAGTCAAAGGCCGGACACCTACAATGAGCAGTTCTTC.

There are many counts of this clonotype. DNA of the CDR3: TGTGCCAGCTCACCGCGGACAGGAGTTGACTACACCTTC. Translating gives CASSPRTGVDYTF. V and J are TRBV18 and TRBJ1-2; 7 nucleotides align to TRBD1. The junction had 8 bases not matched to a gene; V was cut back by 3 bases and J by 10 bases. The CDR3 loop spans 13 amino acids. Germline CDR1 is KGHSH and CDR2 is LQKENI.

This clonotype was seen a handful of times. The chain couples TRBV6-6 to TRBJ1-6; 7 positions match TRBD1. This CDR3 is 15 amino acids long. CDR1 is MNHNY, CDR2 SVGAGI, per germline (reference sequence). V was clipped by 6 bases and J by 7 bases; unmatched bases: 9. In DNA form, the CDR3 reads TGTGCCAGCAGCACCCTGGGACAGCCCAATTCACCCCTCCACTTT. Amino acid sequence: CASSTLGQPNSPLHF.

At least ten counts were recorded for this clonotype. This chain links TRBV7-3 with TRBJ2-2, with D uncertain. This CDR3 comprises 14 residues. V gave up 2 bases and J gave up 3 bases, with 7 bases separating them. CDR1 SGHTA and CDR2 FQGTGA come from the germline V gene. CDR3 loop: CASSLLPHTGELFF. The CDR3 nucleotides are TGTGCCAGCAGCTTACTACCACACACCGGGGAGCTGTTTTTT.

This clonotype was seen at least ten times. The chain employs TRBV2 and TRBJ1-2, with D hard to call. CDR3 length: 15 amino acids. V was shortened by 7 bases and J by 5 bases, with 20 bases between the two germline ends. Germline lookup yields CDR1 SNHLY and CDR2 FYNNEI. This chain's CDR3 is CASTLTLGVEYGYTF. The CDR3 region has the DNA TGTGCCAGCACTCTGACATTGGGAGTAGAATATGGCTACACCTTC.

This clonotype was counted at least ten times. The chain is built from TRBV18 and TRBJ2-6; TRBD1 aligns across 8 bases. Per the germline V gene, CDR1 is KGHSH and CDR2 is LQKENI. CDR3 length: 16 residues. With V trimmed by 6 bases and J by 2 bases, 6 bases remained unmatched. The CDR3 region has the DNA TGTGCCAGCTCCCTTGGACAGGGCCCTGGGGCCAACGTCCTGACTTTC. Translated, it gives CASSLGQGPGANVLTF.

Ten or more counts support this clonotype. The chain joins TRBV24-1 to TRBJ2-5; D gene unclear. The CDR3 extends over 15 amino acids. The V and J ends lost 6 bases and 0 bases respectively, with 13 bases between them. The germline gives CDR1 KGHDR, CDR2 SFDVKD. CDR3 sequence (DNA): TGTGCCACCAGTTCCCCGACGGATTACCAAGAGACCCAGTACTTC. It is translated as CATSSPTDYQETQYF.

This clonotype was observed many times. This chain joins TRBV6-4 and TRBJ2-7; maybe TRBD1 (6 bases). CDR1 is MRHNA, CDR2 SNTAGT, per germline. Trimming took off 3 bases at V and 6 bases at J, with 12 bases between the two ends. This CDR3 is 13 amino acids long. DNA for the CDR3: TGTGCCAGCAGTGAAGAACAGGGTAGCGAGCAGTACTTC. Its translation is CASSEEQGSEQYF.

This clonotype was counted a few times. The rearrangement joins TRBV7-2 to TRBJ2-7, with TRBD2 matching 10 bases. This CDR3 has 15 residues. Germline V lookup: CDR1 SGHTA, CDR2 FQGNSA. Losses at the gene ends were 5 bases for V and 3 bases for J; bases not matched to a gene: 7. The CDR3 DNA is TGTGCCAGCAGCACGCGGACTAGCGGTAACTACGAGCAGTACTTC. Its translation is CASSTRTSGNYEQYF.

This clonotype appeared many times. The chain joins TRBV19 to TRBJ2-6, with 7 positions matching TRBD1. Trimming removed 3 bases from V and 1 base from J; junction bases left unmatched: 12. Germline CDR1 is LNHDA and CDR2 is SQIVND (reference sequence). This CDR3 comprises 19 residues. The DNA of the CDR3 is TGTGCCAGTAGTATTGAGGGGACAGCTTTCTTGTCTGGGGCCAACGTCCTGACTTTC. Translating it yields CASSIEGTAFLSGANVLTF.

The V and J genes are TRBV6-5 and TRBJ1-2; D gene unclear. V was clipped by 6 bases and J by 8 bases, with 13 bases between them. Germline CDR1 is MNHEY and CDR2 is SVGAGI. The CDR3 sequence is 12 residues long. The CDR3 spells CASRYKQSGYTF. The CDR3 nucleotides are TGTGCCAGCAGATACAAACAGAGCGGCTACACCTTC.

On this clonotype itself: Germline is not matched at one junction end, which may reflect a read error. This chain links TRBV20-1 with TRBJ2-1, with 14 bases aligning to TRBD2. This CDR3 region has 15 residues. Germline lookup yields CDR1 DFQATT and CDR2 SNEGSKA (reference sequence). The CDR3 loop reads CSAPGPGTSGSGKIF. The CDR3 DNA reads as TGCAGTGCCCCGGGACCCGGGACTAGCGGGAGTGGGAAGATCTTC.

V gene TRBV7-2 combines with J gene TRBJ2-3; no clear D gene. The CDR3 has 13 amino acids. Germline V gives CDR1 SGHTA, CDR2 FQGNSA. V lost 5 bases and J lost 10, with 16 bases in between. The CDR3 sequence: CASSPGTSPAQYF. CDR3 sequence (DNA): TGTGCCAGCAGCCCCGGCACGTCCCCCGCGCAGTATTTT.

There are many counts of this clonotype. This chain links TRBV6-5 with TRBJ1-1; D is uncertain. The CDR3 is 14 residues long. CDR1 is MNHEY, CDR2 SVGAGI, per germline. V was shortened by 8 bases and J by 3 bases, with 16 bases between the two germline ends. Here the CDR3 DNA reads TGTGCCAGCGCCTTAAACGGCTTAGACACTGAAGCTTTCTTT. The encoded protein is CASALNGLDTEAFF.